This T cell receptor beta chain was found in a study of immune evolution from preneoplasia to lung adenocarcinoma. This CDR3 is built from 15 residues. Germline lookup yields CDR1 MDHEN and CDR2 SYDVKM. Measured with immunoSEQ multiplex PCR; TCRdb has only the in-frame clones, and not every one. The sample records roughly 5,000 clones, about 80% being singletons. Study observations and caveats: Top clone frequencies peaked in normal lung, apparently declining through invasive adenocarcinoma.

Points on this clone: Its antigen is still unknown. A junction end diverges from the germline sequence, so it may reflect a read error.

The chain carries TRBV28 and TRBJ2-3; maybe TRBD2 (6 bases). The source is a person aged 50-75 years with lung adenocarcinoma. The specimen sequenced was FFPE normal lung tissue adjacent to the tumor. The CDR3 coding sequence is TGTGCCAGCAGGCTGGACATGACTACTGCCGCAGGAGGGAACTTT. As protein: CASRLDMTTAAGGNF. The complete variable domain, with remaining parts taken from reference TRBV28 and TRBJ2-3, reads DVKVTQSSRYLVKRTGEKVFLECVQDMDHENMFWYRQDPGLGLRLIYFSYDVKMKEKGDIPEGYSVSREKKERFSLILESASTNQTSMYLCASRLDMTTAAGGNFGPGTRLTVL.